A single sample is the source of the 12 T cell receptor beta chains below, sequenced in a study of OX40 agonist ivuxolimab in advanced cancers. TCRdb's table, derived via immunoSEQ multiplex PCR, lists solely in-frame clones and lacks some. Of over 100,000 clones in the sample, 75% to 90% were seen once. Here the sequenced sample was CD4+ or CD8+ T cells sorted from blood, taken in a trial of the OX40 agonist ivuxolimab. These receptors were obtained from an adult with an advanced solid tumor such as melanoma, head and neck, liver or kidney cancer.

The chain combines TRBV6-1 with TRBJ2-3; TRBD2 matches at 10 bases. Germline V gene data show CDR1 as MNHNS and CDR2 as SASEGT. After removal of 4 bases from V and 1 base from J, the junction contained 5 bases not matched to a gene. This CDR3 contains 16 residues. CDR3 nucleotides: TGTGCCAGCAGTGCTCTAGCGGGGGTAGGCACAGATACGCAGTATTTT. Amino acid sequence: CASSALAGVGTDTQYF.

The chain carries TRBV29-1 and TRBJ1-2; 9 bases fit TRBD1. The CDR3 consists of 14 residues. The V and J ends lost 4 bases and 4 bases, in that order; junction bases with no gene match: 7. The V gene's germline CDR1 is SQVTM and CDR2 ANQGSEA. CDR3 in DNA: TGCAGCGTTGGAAGGGACAGGGATGGCTATGGCTACACCTTC. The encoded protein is CSVGRDRDGYGYTF.

The CDR3 protein is CASTRFTGTDYGYTF. The CDR3 DNA is TGTGCCAGCACAAGATTCACTGGGACAGACTATGGCTACACCTTC. The chain links TRBV6-1 to TRBJ1-2; TRBD1 matches 7 bases. The CDR3 totals 15 residues. In germline, CDR1 is MNHNS, CDR2 SASEGT. V trimming: 7 bases; J trimming: 3 bases; junction bases outside the gene matches: 11.

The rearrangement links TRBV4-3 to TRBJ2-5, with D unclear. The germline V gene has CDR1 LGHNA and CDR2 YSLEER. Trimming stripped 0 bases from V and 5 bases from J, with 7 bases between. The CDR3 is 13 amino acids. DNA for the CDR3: TGCGCCAGCAGCCAAGATCGCGAGGAGACCCAGTACTTC. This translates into CASSQDREETQYF.

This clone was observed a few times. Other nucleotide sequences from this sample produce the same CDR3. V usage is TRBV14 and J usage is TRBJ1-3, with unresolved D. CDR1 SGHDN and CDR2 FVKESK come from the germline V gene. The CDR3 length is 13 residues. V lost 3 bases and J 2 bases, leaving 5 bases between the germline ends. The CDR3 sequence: CASSQGAGNTIYF. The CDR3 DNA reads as TGTGCCAGCAGCCAGGGCGCTGGAAACACCATATATTTT.

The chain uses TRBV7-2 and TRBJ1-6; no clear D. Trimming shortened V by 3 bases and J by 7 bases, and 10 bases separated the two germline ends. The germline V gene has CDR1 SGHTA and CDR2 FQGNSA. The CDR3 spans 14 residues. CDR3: CASSLYIRNSPLHF. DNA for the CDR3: TGTGCCAGCAGCTTGTATATCAGGAATTCACCCCTCCACTTT.

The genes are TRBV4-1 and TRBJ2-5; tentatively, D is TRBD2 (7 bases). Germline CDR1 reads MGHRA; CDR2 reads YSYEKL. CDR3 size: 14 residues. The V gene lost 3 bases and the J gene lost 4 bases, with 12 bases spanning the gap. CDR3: CASSQGGGGETQYF. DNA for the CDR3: TGCGCCAGCAGCCAGGGAGGGGGGGGAGAGACCCAGTACTTC.

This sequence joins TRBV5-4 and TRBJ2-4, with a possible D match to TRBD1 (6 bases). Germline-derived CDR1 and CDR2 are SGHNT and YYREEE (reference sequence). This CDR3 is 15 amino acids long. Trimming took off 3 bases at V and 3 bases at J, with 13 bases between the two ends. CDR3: CASSWAGDIKNIQYF. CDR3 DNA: TGTGCCAGCAGCTGGGCCGGGGACATCAAAAACATTCAGTACTTC.

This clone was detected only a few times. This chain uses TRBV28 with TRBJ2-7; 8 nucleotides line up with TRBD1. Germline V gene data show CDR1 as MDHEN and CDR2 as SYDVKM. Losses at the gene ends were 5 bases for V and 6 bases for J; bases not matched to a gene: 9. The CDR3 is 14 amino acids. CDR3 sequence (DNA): TGTGCCAGCAGTACCACAGGGGGTGGTCTCGAGCAGTACTTC. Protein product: CASSTTGGGLEQYF.

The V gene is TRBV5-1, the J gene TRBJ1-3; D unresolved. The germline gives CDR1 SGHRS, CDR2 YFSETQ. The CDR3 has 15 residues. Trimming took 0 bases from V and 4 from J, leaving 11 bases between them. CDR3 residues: CASSLVAISGNTIYF. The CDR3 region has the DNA TGCGCCAGCAGCTTGGTGGCAATTTCAGGAAACACCATATATTTT. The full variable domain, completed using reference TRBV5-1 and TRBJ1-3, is KAGVTQTPRYLIKTRGQQVTLSCSPISGHRSVSWYQQTPGQGLQFLFEYFSETQRNKGNFPGRFSGRQFSNSRSEMNVSTLELGDSALYLCASSLVAISGNTIYFGEGSWLTVV.

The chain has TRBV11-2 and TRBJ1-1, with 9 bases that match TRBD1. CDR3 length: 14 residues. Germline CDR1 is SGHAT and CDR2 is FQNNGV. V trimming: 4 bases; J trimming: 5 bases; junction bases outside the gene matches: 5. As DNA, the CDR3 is TGTGCCAGCAGCTCGGGACAGGGCTGGACTGAAGCTTTCTTT. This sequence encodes CASSSGQGWTEAFF.

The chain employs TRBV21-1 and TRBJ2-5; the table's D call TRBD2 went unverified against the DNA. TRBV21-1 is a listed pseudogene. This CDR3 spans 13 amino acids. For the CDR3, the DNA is TGTGCCCGTCAGCGGGGGGACCAAGAGACCCAGTACTTC. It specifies CARQRGDQETQYF.